This passage covers 11 T cell receptor beta chains from one sample sequenced in a study of Ad26.COV2.S vaccination and SARS-CoV-2 variants. TCRdb's copy holds only in-frame clones and misses some; the assay was immunoSEQ multiplex PCR. The repertoire has 87,000 or so clones, more than 70% of them found once; the top ten carry approximately 16%. The sample was peripheral blood, taken after recovery from COVID-19. The receptors originated from a human donor who had recovered from COVID-19.

The chain has TRBV7-2 and TRBJ2-1, with 10 bases aligning to TRBD2. Germline CDR1 reads SGHTA; CDR2 reads FQGNSA. This CDR3 spans 15 amino acids. After removal of 5 bases from V and 5 bases from J, the junction contained 6 bases not matched to a gene. The CDR3 DNA reads as TGTGCCAGCAGCCCCGTAGCGGGAGGAGACAATGAGCAGTTCTTC. It yields the protein CASSPVAGGDNEQFF.

The gene calls are TRBV5-1 and TRBJ2-5; TRBD1 aligns across 7 bases. There are 13 residues in the CDR3. With 3 bases clipped from V and 6 bases from J, the junction kept 5 bases outside the gene matches. Germline CDR1 SGHRS, CDR2 YFSETQ. This CDR3 reads CASSSGGLKTQYF. The CDR3 DNA reads TGCGCCAGCAGCTCAGGGGGATTGAAGACCCAGTACTTC.

V gene TRBV7-2 combines with J gene TRBJ2-3; 10 bases are shared with TRBD2. From germline, CDR1 is SGHTA and CDR2 FQGNSA. The CDR3 sequence is 15 residues long. Unmatched junction bases numbered 3, after V lost 3 bases and J lost 3 bases. CDR3: CASSFQAGGTDTQYF. CDR3 in DNA: TGTGCCAGCAGCTTTCAAGCGGGAGGGACAGATACGCAGTATTTT. The full variable domain, with the rest looked up from reference TRBV7-2 and TRBJ2-3, is GAGVSQSPSNKVTEKGKDVELRCDPISGHTALYWYRQSLGQGLEFLIYFQGNSAPDKSGLPSDRFSAERTGGSVSTLTIQRTQQEDSAVYLCASSFQAGGTDTQYFGPGTRLTVL.

The chain combines TRBV5-5 with TRBJ1-4; 9 bases match TRBD1. CDR1 SGHKS and CDR2 YYEKEE come from the germline V gene (reference sequence). The CDR3 is 15 amino acids. Trimming took 4 bases from V and 8 from J; bases not matched to a gene: 9. The CDR3 loop is CASSAIRQGGEKLFF. As DNA, the CDR3 is TGTGCCAGCAGCGCCATTCGACAGGGGGGCGAAAAACTGTTTTTT.

J is TRBJ1-1 and V is TRBV7-8, with D unclear. CDR1 is SGHVS, CDR2 FQNEAQ, per germline. CDR3 length: 13 amino acids. Trimming took 5 bases from V and 2 from J, leaving 9 bases between them. CDR3 protein: CASSVTGNTEAFF. The CDR3, as DNA: TGTGCCAGCAGCGTCACGGGAAACACTGAAGCTTTCTTT.

The V gene is TRBV5-1, the J gene TRBJ1-1; 9 nucleotides agree with TRBD1. Germline V CDR1 and CDR2: SGHRS, YFSETQ. The CDR3 is made up of 14 amino acids. V shed 3 bases, J shed 1 base, and the junction held 1 base outside the gene matches. In nucleotides, the CDR3 is TGCGCCAGCAGCTCACAGGGGGCGAACACTGAAGCTTTCTTT. Its translation: CASSSQGANTEAFF.

Only a few counts were recorded for this clone. This chain joins TRBV29-1 and TRBJ2-7; 9 bases fit TRBD2. Germline V gene lookup returns CDR1 SQVTM and CDR2 ANQGSEA. The CDR3 totals 13 residues. Trimming removed 4 bases from V and 2 bases from J; junction bases left unmatched: 3. As DNA, the CDR3 is TGCAGCGTTGGACTAGCGGCCCCCTACGAGCAGTACTTC. It yields the protein CSVGLAAPYEQYF.

The rearrangement uses TRBV3-1 (or the pseudogene TRBV3-2) and TRBJ1-2; D is uncertain. CDR1 and CDR2 from the germline V gene are LGHDT and YNNKEL (reference sequence). The CDR3 extends over 15 amino acids. Trimming removed 0 bases at V and 0 bases at J, with 8 bases between. Here the CDR3 reads CASSQEGIPNYGYTF. Written as DNA, the CDR3 is TGTGCCAGCAGCCAAGAAGGCATTCCTAACTATGGCTACACCTTC.

This clone has just one count. This rearrangement joins TRBV7-3 to TRBJ2-3; D possibly corresponds to TRBD2 (6 bases). The length of the CDR3 is 16 residues. The V end lost 1 base, the J end lost 2 bases, and 13 bases lay between the germline ends. CDR1 and CDR2 (germline): SGHTA, FQGTGA. Here the CDR3 DNA reads TGTGCCAGCAGCTTAAACTCGGGAGCATCCACAGATACGCAGTATTTT. It specifies CASSLNSGASTDTQYF.

The V and J genes are TRBV7-2 and TRBJ2-5; D perhaps matches TRBD1 (6 bases). This CDR3 has 14 residues. V shed 1 base and J shed 2 bases, with 8 bases lying between them. CDR1 is SGHTA and CDR2 is FQGNSA in the germline V gene. This CDR3 reads CASSLGGPQETQYF. In DNA form, the CDR3 reads TGTGCCAGCAGCTTAGGGGGGCCGCAAGAGACCCAGTACTTC.

V and J are TRBV2 and TRBJ1-6, with TRBD1 matching over 7 bases. Germline V gene data show CDR1 as SNHLY and CDR2 as FYNNEI. This CDR3 comprises 16 residues. V gave up 6 bases and J gave up 9 bases; unmatched junction bases: 14. CDR3 coding DNA: TGTGCCAGCAGCCTCAGACAGGGTGGAACTGGTTCACCCCTCCACTTT. Its protein product is CASSLRQGGTGSPLHF. The whole variable domain, filled in from reference TRBV2 and TRBJ1-6, reads EPEVTQTPSHQVTQMGQEVILRCVPISNHLYFYWYRQILGQKVEFLVSFYNNEISEKSEIFDDQFSVERPDGSNFTLKIRSTKLEDSAMYFCASSLRQGGTGSPLHFGNGTRLTVT.